This entry lists 10 T cell receptor beta chains sequenced from one sample in a study of blood T cell repertoires in COVID-19. TCRdb's copy holds only in-frame clones and misses some; the assay was immunoSEQ multiplex PCR. The sample consists of roughly 70,000 clones, around three quarters of them appearing once. The material sequenced was peripheral blood. The receptors come from a human donor in a cohort sampled during active COVID-19.

The chain combines TRBV30 with TRBJ1-5, with 10 bases identical to TRBD1. After removal of 2 bases from V and 6 bases from J, the junction contained 4 bases not matched to a gene. The germline V gene has CDR1 GTSNPN and CDR2 SVGIG (reference sequence). This CDR3 is built from 14 residues. The CDR3 DNA follows: TGTGCCTGGAGTAGGGACAGGGGCGGTCAGCCCCAGCATTTT. Its protein product is CAWSRDRGGQPQHF.

This chain uses TRBV9 with TRBJ1-6; TRBD1 aligns across 8 bases. V was pared by 3 bases and J by 7 bases, with 6 bases of the junction left unmatched. Germline CDR1 SGDLS, CDR2 YYNGEE. This CDR3 is 15 amino acids long. The CDR3, as DNA: TGTGCCAGCAGCGGGACAGGGCTATCGAATTCACCCCTCCACTTT. This translates into CASSGTGLSNSPLHF.

This clone was seen only a few times. The V gene is TRBV14, the J gene TRBJ1-1; D not resolved. Trimming pared 0 bases from V and 11 bases from J, leaving 10 bases between. CDR1 is SGHDN and CDR2 is FVKESK in the germline V gene. The CDR3 contains 12 residues. The chain's CDR3 is CASSQEVAEAFF. The DNA for the CDR3 is TGTGCCAGCAGCCAAGAAGTCGCGGAGGCTTTCTTT.

The rearrangement joins TRBV6-2 or TRBV6-3 to TRBJ2-3; TRBD2 agrees at 9 bases. This CDR3 has 18 residues. Germline V lookup: CDR1 MNHEY, CDR2 SVGEGT. Germline trimming cut 0 bases from V and 3 bases from J; bases unmatched to any gene: 10. Written as DNA, the CDR3 is TGTGCCAGCAGTTACTCACCCGGGACTAGCCCACATACAGATACGCAGTATTTT. It codes for CASSYSPGTSPHTDTQYF.

This clone is a singleton in its sample. The chain combines TRBV1 with TRBJ2-1; TRBD2 reflects the table's D call only, with no check against the DNA. TRBV1 is an annotated pseudogene. The CDR3 spans 15 residues. The CDR3 reads CTSPQRPSGAYEQFF. The CDR3 nucleotides read TGCACCAGCCCACAGCGTCCTAGCGGGGCCTATGAGCAGTTCTTC.

The genes are TRBV19 and TRBJ2-2, with 15 positions matching TRBD2. V shed 6 bases and J 7 bases; nucleotides not matched to a gene: 6. The CDR3 contains 16 residues. Germline CDR1 and CDR2: LNHDA and SQIVND (reference sequence). This CDR3 is CASSGTSGRIGGELFF. The CDR3 DNA reads TGTGCCAGTAGCGGGACTAGCGGGAGGATTGGCGGGGAGCTGTTTTTT.

The chain has TRBV28 and TRBJ2-7; 7 nucleotides line up with TRBD1. The V segment lost 3 bases and the J segment 4 bases; nucleotides outside the gene matches: 9. The CDR3 spans 15 residues. Looked up from germline, CDR1 is MDHEN and CDR2 is SYDVKM. This CDR3 is CASSLPRQGQYEQYF. CDR3 nucleotide sequence: TGTGCCAGCAGTTTGCCCCGACAGGGCCAATACGAGCAGTACTTC.

This rearrangement joins TRBV9 to TRBJ2-7, with a tentative D call TRBD1 (7 bases). The CDR3 contains 16 residues. V lost 0 bases and J 6 bases, leaving 19 bases between the germline ends. Germline CDR1 reads SGDLS; CDR2 reads YYNGEE. CDR3 region: CASSVVGRGDVTEQYF. DNA for the CDR3: TGTGCCAGCAGCGTAGTAGGCAGGGGGGACGTTACCGAGCAGTACTTC.

The genes are TRBV9 and TRBJ2-7; 9 bases map to TRBD2. The CDR3 length is 15 residues. Trimming took 0 bases from V and 5 from J; bases not matched to a gene: 6. Germline assignment: CDR1 SGDLS and CDR2 YYNGEE. The CDR3 DNA sequence: TGTGCCAGCAGCGTAGCCCCTAGCGGGAAGCACGAGCAGTACTTC. Its translation is CASSVAPSGKHEQYF.

The rearrangement uses TRBV7-2 and TRBJ2-5, with 8 bases that match TRBD2. CDR3 size: 15 residues. Germline V gene sequence: CDR1 SGHTA, CDR2 FQGNSA. V shed 0 bases, J shed 5 bases, and the junction held 5 bases outside the gene matches. The CDR3 is CASSLASGSSETQYF. In DNA form, the CDR3 reads TGTGCCAGCAGCTTAGCCAGCGGGAGTTCGGAGACCCAGTACTTC.